The source of this T cell receptor beta chain is a study of cytomegalovirus exposure and HLA in healthy donors. Study-level background: According to later analysis, the same platform produced the roughly 120 validation and several hundred first-cohort repertoires. Study outcomes and limitations: Researchers reported that three CMV-associated chains were confirmed in vitro as CMV antigen-specific. First-cohort TCR clusters were later found to tend to co-occur in the 120 validation repertoires. A list of 164 TCR beta chains associated with cytomegalovirus was given.

Trimming took 0 bases from V and 2 from J, leaving 10 bases between them. CDR1 is LGHNA, CDR2 YSLEER, per germline. The CDR3 runs to 15 residues. The method was immunoSEQ multiplex PCR; TCRdb's version includes in-frame clones alone and lacks a portion of them. The table shows some 170,000 clones, with roughly 86% occurring only once. Of note for this clone: Antigen specificity is unknown.

This receptor was taken from a man aged 25 to 40 in good health and CMV-seropositive. This chain links TRBV4-3 with TRBJ1-2; maybe TRBD1 (5 bases). The sequenced sample consisted of PBMCs. This CDR3 reads CASSQDNRGNYGYTF. The CDR3 bases are TGCGCCAGCAGCCAAGATAATAGGGGCAACTATGGCTACACCTTC.